Presented here are 21 T cell receptor beta chains from one specimen sequenced in a study of immune heterogeneity within non-small cell lung tumors. Amplifying TCR beta CDR3 involved multiplex PCR carried out with 32 V and 13 J primers. TCRdb analysed the multiplex PCR reads with MiXCR anew, one entry per CDR3 protein. The sample holds about 21,000 distinct CDR3 sequences; around 30% are singletons and the top ten take roughly 4.5%. Each sample used 550 to 650 ng of genomic DNA from bulk tumor tissue. Primary tumors were biopsied several times each, far apart, intraoperatively. Enrolled patients presented with newly diagnosed, previously untreated non-small cell lung cancer and underwent curative surgery. Sequencing used lung tumor tissue. The source is a man aged 35-49 years with non-small cell lung cancer.

In this sample, this clonotype turned up many times. This chain joins TRBV18 and TRBJ2-1, with D hard to call. CDR1 is KGHSH and CDR2 is LQKENI in the germline V gene. V lost 6 bases and J lost 10, with 13 bases in between. This CDR3 is built from 12 residues. The CDR3 spells CASSPIRAEQFF. In nucleotides, the CDR3 is TGTGCCAGCTCGCCAATCCGGGCCGAGCAGTTCTTC.

The chain recombines TRBV5-1 with TRBJ2-5; TRBD2 agrees at 13 bases. The junction had 1 base not matched to a gene; V was cut back by 2 bases and J by 3 bases. Looked up from germline, CDR1 is SGHRS and CDR2 is YFSETQ. This CDR3 is 15 amino acids long. The CDR3 region is CASSLGTSGKETQYF. The DNA of the CDR3 is TGCGCCAGCAGCTTAGGGACTAGCGGGAAAGAGACCCAGTACTTC.

With respect to this clonotype: A much larger clone is a single base away; this may be a read error. Here the CDR3 omits its conserved ending phenylalanine or tryptophan, so a read error is the likely source. The CDR3 nucleotides read TGTGCCAGCAGCTCAAGACGGACCGTCTCCTACGAGCAGTACCTC. Residues: CASSSRRTVSYEQYL. The chain couples TRBV28 to TRBJ2-7, with D uncertain. Trimming left V 6 bases short and J 0 bases short, with 15 bases between. Per germline, CDR1 MDHEN and CDR2 SYDVKM. The CDR3 covers 15 residues.

Details on this clonotype: The junction does not match germline at one end; this may be a read error. This rearrangement joins TRBV2 to TRBJ1-5; no definite D call. The germline V gene has CDR1 SNHLY and CDR2 FYNNEI. The CDR3 totals 14 residues. CDR3 DNA sequence: TGTGCCAGCAGTGAAGGGTCCCCAAATCAGCCCCGGCATTTT. Translated: CASSEGSPNQPRHF.

This rearrangement joins TRBV7-6 to TRBJ2-7; 8 nucleotides agree with TRBD2. V was clipped by 2 bases and J by 6 bases; unmatched bases: 6. Germline-derived CDR1 and CDR2 are SGHVS and FNYEAQ. This CDR3 comprises 14 residues. The CDR3 nucleotides are TGTGCCAGCAGCTTAACCTTCCGGGGGGGCGAGCAGTACTTC. It yields the protein CASSLTFRGGEQYF. Filled out from reference TRBV7-6 and TRBJ2-7, the complete variable domain reads GAGVSQSPRYKVTKRGQDVALRCDPISGHVSLYWYRQALGQGPEFLTYFNYEAQQDKSGLPNDRFSAERPEGSISTLTIQRTEQRDSAMYRCASSLTFRGGEQYFGPGTRLTVT.

This clonotype has only one observation. This CDR3 reads CASSQQGGRAETQYF. In DNA, the CDR3 is TGTGCCAGCAGCCAACAAGGCGGGAGGGCGGAGACCCAGTACTTC. This rearrangement joins TRBV4-2 to TRBJ2-5; 9 bases line up with TRBD2. Losses at the gene ends were 2 bases for V and 5 bases for J; bases not matched to a gene: 6. CDR1 is LGHNA and CDR2 is YNFKEQ in the germline V gene. The CDR3 consists of 15 residues.

The table lists this clonotype with a count of one. V and J are TRBV2 and TRBJ2-1; 10 positions match TRBD2. Germline CDR1 and CDR2: SNHLY and FYNNEI. V shed 5 bases, J shed 7 bases, and the junction held 14 bases outside the gene matches. The CDR3 length is 17 residues. CDR3 region: CASSPPAGLASENEQFF. For the CDR3, the DNA is TGTGCCAGCAGTCCCCCGGCGGGACTAGCGAGCGAAAATGAGCAGTTCTTC. The full variable domain, its missing parts supplied by reference TRBV2 and TRBJ2-1, is EPEVTQTPSHQVTQMGQEVILRCVPISNHLYFYWYRQILGQKVEFLVSFYNNEISEKSEIFDDQFSVERPDGSNFTLKIRSTKLEDSAMYFCASSPPAGLASENEQFFGPGTRLTVL.

This clonotype was detected only a few times. V is TRBV19 and J is TRBJ1-1; D is unclear. The length of the CDR3 is 13 residues. V shed 2 bases and J shed 1 base, with 5 bases lying between them. Germline CDR1 LNHDA, CDR2 SQIVND (reference sequence). The CDR3 spells CASSINGNTEAFF. The CDR3 region has the DNA TGTGCCAGTAGTATAAATGGGAACACTGAAGCTTTCTTT.

This sequence joins TRBV5-4 and TRBJ2-1, with D possibly matching TRBD1 (6 bases). Germline loops: CDR1 SGHNT, CDR2 YYREEE (reference sequence). This CDR3 has 16 amino acids. The ends were cut back, 3 bases at V and 4 bases at J, with 17 bases in the middle. CDR3 nucleotides: TGTGCCAGCAGCTCGAAGACAGGAGTGTCATACAATGAGCAGTTCTTC. Translated, it gives CASSSKTGVSYNEQFF.

This clonotype was counted many times. The rearrangement links TRBV6-2 or TRBV6-3 to TRBJ2-3, with 10 bases fitting TRBD2. The V gene end was trimmed by 0 bases and the J gene end by 2 bases; junction bases not matched to a gene: 14. The length of the CDR3 is 20 residues. The germline V gene has CDR1 MNHEY and CDR2 SVGEGT. The CDR3 coding sequence is TGTGCCAGCAGTTACTCGAGGCTAGCGGGAGCGAGGAAGAACACAGATACGCAGTATTTT. Translating gives CASSYSRLAGARKNTDTQYF.

This chain connects TRBV5-5 to TRBJ2-1; D is undetermined. This CDR3 has 13 amino acids. V dropped 0 bases and J dropped 8 bases, with 9 bases sitting between them. Looked up from germline, CDR1 is SGHKS and CDR2 is YYEKEE (reference sequence). The CDR3 DNA reads as TGTGCCAGCAGCTTGGTAGGTCCCCATGAGCAGTTCTTC. It encodes CASSLVGPHEQFF.

In this sample, this clonotype turned up a few times. The chain has TRBV30 and TRBJ2-7, with 9 bases lining up with TRBD2. Germline V lookup: CDR1 GTSNPN, CDR2 SVGIG (reference sequence). Trimming at V came to 2 bases and at J to 1 base, leaving 12 bases not matched to a gene. The CDR3 spans 17 residues. The CDR3 DNA follows: TGTGCCTGGAGTCCCCTGACTAGCGGAGGCCTTTCCTACGAGCAGTACTTC. This encodes CAWSPLTSGGLSYEQYF.

Notes on this clonotype: A single base separates this from a much larger clone, so it may be a read error. The chain joins TRBV20-1 to TRBJ2-1; D is undetermined. This CDR3 has 15 amino acids. The V gene lost 0 bases and the J gene lost 0 bases, with 9 bases spanning the gap. CDR1 DFQATT and CDR2 SNEGSKA come from the germline V gene (reference sequence). CDR3 sequence: CSARDWRSSYNEQFF. The DNA of the CDR3 is TGCAGTGCTAGAGATTGGAGAAGCTCCTACAATGAGCAGTTCTTC.

This clonotype was counted at least ten times. The rearrangement links TRBV6-4 to TRBJ2-1; 13 bases fit TRBD2. V shed 4 bases and J 9 bases; nucleotides not matched to a gene: 6. The CDR3 loop spans 15 amino acids. The germline V gene has CDR1 MRHNA and CDR2 SNTAGT. CDR3 residues: CASSARTSGSIEQFF. CDR3 in DNA: TGTGCCAGCAGTGCCAGGACTAGCGGGAGTATTGAGCAGTTCTTC.

Note on this clonotype: A clone one base away is much larger, so this may be a read error. The chain links TRBV6-5 to TRBJ1-6; TRBD1 might be the D (5 bases). The length of the CDR3 is 15 residues. CDR1 and CDR2 (germline): MNHEY, SVGAGI. CDR3 sequence reads: CVSSYSIQGTSPLHF. The CDR3 DNA is TGTGTCAGCAGTTACTCGATCCAGGGCACCTCACCCCTCCACTTT.

Points on this clonotype: Sequence at one end of the junction differs from germline and may be a read error. This chain uses TRBV10-3 with TRBJ2-3; 8 nucleotides agree with TRBD2. The CDR3 loop spans 15 amino acids. The germline CDR1 and CDR2 sequences are ENHRY and SYGVKD. The CDR3 loop is CATQGAGDGTDAQYF. The CDR3 nucleotides read TGTGCCACCCAGGGAGCGGGAGACGGCACAGATGCGCAGTATTTT.

By frequency in the sample, this clonotype is medium-sized. J is TRBJ1-2 and V is TRBV12-3 or TRBV12-4, with a possible D match to TRBD1 (5 bases). CDR3 size: 14 residues. V lost 5 bases and J 4 bases, leaving 14 bases between the germline ends. Written as DNA, the CDR3 is TGTGCCAGCAGTCCAGGGACCCATCTCTATGGCTACACCTTC. Translating gives CASSPGTHLYGYTF.

The sample holds a few counts of this clonotype. The gene calls are TRBV20-1 and TRBJ2-5, with TRBD1 matching 9 bases. The V segment lost 1 base and the J segment 4 bases; nucleotides outside the gene matches: 4. The CDR3 has 14 residues. Germline lookup yields CDR1 DFQATT and CDR2 SNEGSKA (reference sequence). The CDR3 loop is CSARGDRVRETQYF. The CDR3 bases are TGCAGTGCTAGAGGGGACAGGGTAAGAGAGACCCAGTACTTC.

The chain couples TRBV12-3 or TRBV12-4 to TRBJ1-1; the D is unclear. V lost 6 bases and J lost 7, with 12 bases in between. The CDR3 sequence is 12 residues long. The CDR3 DNA sequence: TGTGCCAGCAGCCGCGGACGAGGTGAAGCTTTCTTT. This codes for CASSRGRGEAFF.

This clonotype came up many times. This chain uses TRBV12-3 or TRBV12-4 with TRBJ2-3; tentatively, D is TRBD1 or TRBD2 (6 bases each). The V end was cut by 7 bases, the J end by 5 bases, with 19 bases between. The CDR3 is 15 amino acids. CDR3 nucleotide sequence: TGTGCCAGCACTCCCTATGGCAGGGGAGGAGATACGCAGTATTTT. Amino acid sequence: CASTPYGRGGDTQYF.

Concerning this clonotype itself: A much larger clone differs by one base, so this may be a read error. CDR3 loop: CSAREDWGPTDTKYF. In DNA, the CDR3 is TGCAGTGCTAGAGAGGACTGGGGCCCCACAGATACGAAGTATTTT. This sequence joins TRBV20-1 and TRBJ2-3, with D perhaps being TRBD1 or TRBD2 (5 bases each). The CDR3 sequence is 15 residues long. Germline V gene data show CDR1 as DFQATT and CDR2 as SNEGSKA (reference sequence).